Below, 15 T cell receptor beta chains from the same sample are listed, as sequenced in a study of CD8 T cells in Susac syndrome. Reverse transcription of 0.5 to 1 ug RNA was carried out with random hexamers. TCRdb processed the immunoSEQ multiplex PCR reads anew with MiXCR; each CDR3 protein has one entry. The sample records 150,000 to 200,000 distinct CDR3 sequences, 93% being singletons. The sequencing input was CD4+ T cells from PBMCs. These receptors originate from a human donor in good health.

The rearrangement joins TRBV20-1 to TRBJ2-3, with 9 nucleotides matching TRBD2. The V gene end was trimmed by 6 bases and the J gene end by 3 bases; junction bases not matched to a gene: 13. This CDR3 has 16 residues. Germline loops: CDR1 DFQATT, CDR2 SNEGSKA (reference sequence). CDR3: CSASPPLAGQTDTQYF. As DNA, the CDR3 is TGCAGTGCATCACCCCCCCTAGCGGGACAAACAGATACGCAGTATTTT.

This clonotype has a handful of counts. The chain couples TRBV6-2 or TRBV6-3 to TRBJ2-7; D uncertain. There are 13 residues in the CDR3. V gave up 3 bases and J gave up 6 bases, with 12 bases separating them. The germline CDR1 and CDR2 sequences are MNHEY and SVGEGT. DNA of the CDR3: TGTGCCAGCAGTTATCCCGACTGGGGCGAGCAGTACTTC. Amino acids: CASSYPDWGEQYF.

There are a few counts of this clonotype. The V call is TRBV2, the J call TRBJ2-6; D might be TRBD2 (5 bases). Looked up from germline, CDR1 is SNHLY and CDR2 is FYNNEI. V gave up 5 bases and J gave up 4 bases, with 12 bases separating them. The CDR3 is 15 amino acids. The CDR3: CASSRGGPGANVLTF. DNA of the CDR3: TGTGCCAGCAGTCGGGGTGGCCCCGGGGCCAACGTCCTGACTTTC.

This clonotype was seen just once. The chain carries TRBV2 and TRBJ1-2; 7 nucleotides line up with TRBD1. The V and J ends lost 2 bases and 7 bases, in that order; junction bases with no gene match: 7. The CDR3 extends over 14 amino acids. Per germline, CDR1 SNHLY and CDR2 FYNNEI. In DNA, the CDR3 is TGTGCCAGCAGTGAACAGGGGGACGGGTTTGGCTACACCTTC. Translated: CASSEQGDGFGYTF.

V and J are TRBV19 and TRBJ2-6, with a possible D match to TRBD1 (6 bases). The germline CDR1 and CDR2 sequences are LNHDA and SQIVND (reference sequence). The CDR3 is 16 amino acids. V was shortened by 3 bases and J by 2 bases, with 11 bases between the two germline ends. This chain's CDR3 is CASSIERTAGANVLTF. The CDR3 DNA reads as TGTGCCAGTAGTATCGAACGGACAGCTGGGGCCAACGTCCTGACTTTC.

This chain links TRBV29-1 with TRBJ2-5, with D hard to call. The CDR3 is made up of 12 amino acids. CDR1 is SQVTM, CDR2 ANQGSEA, per germline. The ends were cut back, 3 bases at V and 3 bases at J, with 8 bases in the middle. The CDR3 nucleotides read TGCAGCGTTGAGGCAGCCGAAGAGACCCAGTACTTC. It codes for CSVEAAEETQYF.

This rearrangement joins TRBV7-3 to TRBJ2-1, with a possible D match to TRBD2 (7 bases). The CDR3 has 15 amino acids. Trimming left V 6 bases short and J 9 bases short, with 21 bases between. Germline values: CDR1 SGHTA, CDR2 FQGTGA. CDR3 in DNA: TGTGCCAGCAGTGTTGCGGGGGCAGCAGGAGGTGAGCAGTTCTTC. It yields the protein CASSVAGAAGGEQFF. Based on the CDR3 plus reference TRBV7-3 and TRBJ2-1, the full variable domain is GAGVSQTPSNKVTEKGKYVELRCDPISGHTALYWYRQSLGQGPEFLIYFQGTGAADDSGLPNDRFFAVRPEGSVSTLKIQRTERGDSAVYLCASSVAGAAGGEQFFGPGTRLTVL.

This clonotype was detected a few times. The rearrangement links TRBV5-1 to TRBJ1-1, with TRBD1 matching over 10 bases. CDR1 is SGHRS, CDR2 YFSETQ, per germline. CDR3 length: 16 amino acids. V dropped 2 bases and J dropped 5; count of bases not matched to a gene: 9. This chain's CDR3 is CASSFSGTGAGTEAFF. Here the CDR3 DNA reads TGCGCCAGCAGCTTTTCCGGGACAGGGGCCGGGACTGAAGCTTTCTTT.

The chain links TRBV19 to TRBJ2-1, with D maybe TRBD2 (6 bases). V was clipped by 7 bases and J by 2 bases, with 12 bases between them. The germline CDR1 and CDR2 sequences are LNHDA and SQIVND (reference sequence). The CDR3 runs 14 residues. The CDR3 DNA follows: TGTGCCAGTACGGAATCGGGGGCCTACAATGAGCAGTTCTTC. This sequence encodes CASTESGAYNEQFF.

The chain couples TRBV5-1 to TRBJ2-7; D is ambiguous. Trimming took 0 bases from V and 8 from J, leaving 9 bases between them. The CDR3 loop spans 12 amino acids. Germline lookup yields CDR1 SGHRS and CDR2 YFSETQ. CDR3 sequence: CASSLDGVKQYF. CDR3 sequence (DNA): TGCGCCAGCAGCTTGGACGGAGTTAAGCAGTACTTC. Complete variable domain (other parts from reference TRBV5-1 and TRBJ2-7): KAGVTQTPRYLIKTRGQQVTLSCSPISGHRSVSWYQQTPGQGLQFLFEYFSETQRNKGNFPGRFSGRQFSNSRSEMNVSTLELGDSALYLCASSLDGVKQYFGPGTRLTVT.

This chain joins TRBV23-1 and TRBJ1-4; D gene ambiguous. TRBV23-1 is recorded as an ORF, its role being uncertain. The CDR3 extends over 14 amino acids. V lost 4 bases and J lost 1, with 7 bases in between. The DNA for the CDR3 is TGCGCCAGCAGTCTAAGAAAAACTAATGAAAAACTGTTTTTT. This translates into CASSLRKTNEKLFF.

The V gene is TRBV27, the J gene TRBJ2-7; 11 nucleotides match TRBD2. Germline V gene data show CDR1 as MNHEY and CDR2 as SMNVEV (reference sequence). V dropped 9 bases and J dropped 4; count of bases not matched to a gene: 8. The CDR3 runs to 14 residues. CDR3 sequence: CASTLAGGHYEQYF. CDR3 nucleotides: TGTGCCAGTACTTTAGCGGGGGGGCATTACGAGCAGTACTTC.

This rearrangement joins TRBV7-3 to TRBJ2-2, with 8 bases that match TRBD1. V shed 6 bases, J shed 1 base, and the junction held 4 bases outside the gene matches. This CDR3 is built from 15 residues. Germline lookup yields CDR1 SGHTA and CDR2 FQGTGA. CDR3 DNA: TGTGCCAGCAGGTCCGGGACAGGGAACACCGGGGAGCTGTTTTTT. It encodes CASRSGTGNTGELFF.

The chain uses TRBV2 and TRBJ2-5; 7 nucleotides match TRBD2. This CDR3 is 14 amino acids long. Germline V gene lookup returns CDR1 SNHLY and CDR2 FYNNEI. With 6 bases clipped from V and 3 bases from J, the junction kept 7 bases outside the gene matches. The CDR3 DNA reads as TGTGCCAGCAGCGCCGTGAGCGGGGAAGAGACCCAGTACTTC. Its protein product is CASSAVSGEETQYF.

The genes are TRBV29-1 and TRBJ1-1, with a weak D call TRBD1 (6 bases). With 3 bases removed from V and 6 bases from J, the gap between germline ends came to 14 bases. The germline V gene encodes CDR1 SQVTM and CDR2 ANQGSEA. The CDR3 consists of 13 residues. The CDR3 region is CSVERGIAPEAFF. The CDR3 DNA follows: TGCAGCGTTGAGAGGGGGATTGCTCCTGAAGCTTTCTTT. The variable domain in full, completed from reference TRBV29-1 and TRBJ1-1, reads SAVISQKPSRDICQRGTSLTIQCQVDSQVTMMFWYRQQPGQSLTLIATANQGSEATYESGFVIDKFPISRPNLTFSTLTVSNMSPEDSSIYLCSVERGIAPEAFFGQGTRLTVV.